The source of this T cell receptor beta chain is a study of metastatic and nonmetastatic thyroid tumors. Study information: The comparison covered peripheral blood and tumor or nodule tissue in malignant and benign thyroid patients.

The entire patient cohort was treatment-naive prior to thyroid surgery. Findings and caveats of the study: Reported TCR beta diversity, measured in blood and tumor, was significantly higher for malignant thyroid tumors than for benign nodules.

About this clone: No antigen is known for it.

In the original workflow: In papillary thyroid cancer, a distant-metastasis classifier was built using CDR3 differences across clinicopathological groups. TCRdb redid the clone calls on the PCR reads using MiXCR. TCRdb assigned the V and J calls; the authors' analysis was not used. The sample shows around 16,000 clones, approximately 30% of them seen only once. The CDR3 length is 13 residues. Trimming left V 7 bases short and J 4 bases short, with 14 bases between. Germline V CDR1 and CDR2: GTSNPN, SVGIG (reference sequence). Sequenced: adjacent normal tissue. This TCR came from a female donor with papillary thyroid cancer or a benign thyroid nodule (not recorded which). Some clones in this sample may be carry-over from other donors' samples. The chain joins TRBV30 to TRBJ1-5; D is possibly TRBD1 (5 bases). CDR3 loop: CASSGHLNQPQHF. DNA of the CDR3: TGTGCCTCCTCCGGACACCTAAATCAGCCCCAGCATTTT.